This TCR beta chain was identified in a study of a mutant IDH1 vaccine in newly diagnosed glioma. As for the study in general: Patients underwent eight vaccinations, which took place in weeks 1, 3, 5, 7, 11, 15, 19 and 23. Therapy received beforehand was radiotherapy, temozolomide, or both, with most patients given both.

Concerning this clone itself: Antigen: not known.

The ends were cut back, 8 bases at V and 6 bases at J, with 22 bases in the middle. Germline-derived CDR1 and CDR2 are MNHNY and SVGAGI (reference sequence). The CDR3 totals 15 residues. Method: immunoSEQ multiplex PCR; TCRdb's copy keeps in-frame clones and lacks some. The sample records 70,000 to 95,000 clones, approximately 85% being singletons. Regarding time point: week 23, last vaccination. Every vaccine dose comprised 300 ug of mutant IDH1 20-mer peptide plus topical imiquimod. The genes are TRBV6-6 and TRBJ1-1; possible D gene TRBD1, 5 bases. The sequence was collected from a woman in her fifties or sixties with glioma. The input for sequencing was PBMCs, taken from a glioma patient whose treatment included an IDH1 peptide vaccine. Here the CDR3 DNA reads TGTGCCAGCTCAACGAGGGGATTGGATGGAGCTGAAGCTTTCTTT. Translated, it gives CASSTRGLDGAEAFF.